The rows below give T cell receptor beta chains drawn from one sample of a study of blood T cell repertoires in COVID-19. Repertoires were generated with immunoSEQ multiplex PCR, while TCRdb's copy carries only in-frame clones and drops some. Of under 250,000 clones listed, around four fifths are singletons. Material for sequencing was peripheral blood. All receptors derive from a man between 45 and 60 years old with acute or convalescent COVID-19. Both conserved end residues are part of each CDR3. D genes are given only for firm matches. Not every row has a clone size; where given, it reads once, few, many or a size class.

NA	NA	TRBV6-5	TRBJ2-2	TGTGCCAGCAGCCCCATCGTGGGCTTCGCCGGGGAGCTGTTTTTT	CASSPIVGFAGELFF
TRBD1	NA	TRBV6-5	TRBJ2-7	TGTGCCAGCAGTTACTCTGGACAGGGGCTCGACGAGCAGTACTTC	CASSYSGQGLDEQYF
NA	NA	TRBV5-6	TRBJ1-4	TGTGCCAGCACCTTGACCGTAGGCACAGGCCGGATCCGTGAAAAACTGTTTTTT	CASTLTVGTGRIREKLFF
TRBD1	NA	TRBV7-3	TRBJ2-5	TGTGCCAGCAGCTTGAGAGGGGGCGAAGAGACCCAGTACTTC	CASSLRGGEETQYF
NA	NA	TRBV11-3	TRBJ2-7	TGTGCCAGCAGCGGCCGCCGGAGCTACGAGCAGTACTTC	CASSGRRSYEQYF
TRBD1	NA	TRBV19	TRBJ2-7	TGTGCCAGTGCACAGGGGTCGGACTACGAGCAGTACTTC	CASAQGSDYEQYF
NA	NA	TRBV19	TRBJ2-5	TGTGCCACCGCGCGGGATGTCGTGGATCAAGAGACCCAGTACTTC	CATARDVVDQETQYF
NA	once	TRBV4-1	TRBJ1-1	TGCGCCAGCAGCCAGCGCTCTCACTCACTGAAGATGACTGAAGCTTTCTTT	CASSQRSHSLKMTEAFF
TRBD1	NA	TRBV5-4	TRBJ1-1	TGTGCCAGCAGCTACGGGACAGGGGGAATGAACACTGAAGCTTTCTTT	CASSYGTGGMNTEAFF
TRBD2	few	TRBV2	TRBJ2-5	TGTGCCAGCAGTGAAGCTGGGAATAGCGGGAGGGCCAAAGAGACCCAGTACTTC	CASSEAGNSGRAKETQYF
NA	NA	TRBV10-3	TRBJ2-7	TGTGCCATCACCCAGGGTAGCGGAGCCTACGAGCAGTACTTC	CAITQGSGAYEQYF
NA	NA	TRBV6-5	TRBJ2-7	TGTGCCAGCAGTAAGGGGACACCCTACGAGCAGTACTTC	CASSKGTPYEQYF
NA	NA	TRBV7-7	TRBJ2-5	TGTGCTAGCAGCTTAGGGGCTTCAGGGATCCAAGAGACCCAGTACTTC	CASSLGASGIQETQYF
TRBD1	NA	TRBV6-5	TRBJ2-5	TGTGCCAGCGGGACAGGGGGAAGTGGTAAGACCCAGTACTTC	CASGTGGSGKTQYF
NA	NA	TRBV27	TRBJ2-3	TGTGCCAGCAGTTTATACGGTCGGGGGGATACGCAGTATTTT	CASSLYGRGDTQYF
NA	NA	TRBV6-6	TRBJ2-3	TGTGCCAGCAGTTACTCGAGGGCGATAGATACGCAGTATTTT	CASSYSRAIDTQYF
TRBD2	NA	TRBV30	TRBJ2-2	TGTGCCGAGGCGGGAGGTGACGCCGGGGAGCTGTTTTTT	CAEAGGDAGELFF
NA	NA	TRBV3-1/TRBV3-2	TRBJ1-2	TGTGCCAGCAGCCAAGGCGGAGCTAACTATGGCTACACCTTC	CASSQGGANYGYTF
NA	NA	TRBV24-1	TRBJ2-5	TGTGCCACCAGTGATTTGCAAGCGGGGACCAGGGGGACCCAGTACTTC	CATSDLQAGTRGTQYF
TRBD1	NA	TRBV29-1	TRBJ2-3	TGCAGCGTTGAGAGGACAGGAGATAGCACAGATACGCAGTATTTT	CSVERTGDSTDTQYF
TRBD1	NA	TRBV30	TRBJ1-2	TGTGCCTGGACCCTCCCAGGGGGCGCCTACACCTTC	CAWTLPGGAYTF
NA	NA	TRBV9	TRBJ1-1	TGTGCCAGCAGCGTAGGAGGGTTGGGGGGTGTGAACACTGAAGCTTTCTTT	CASSVGGLGGVNTEAFF
TRBD1	once	TRBV7-6	TRBJ2-2	TGTGCCAGCAGCTTAGCTACAGGGGGCGGCACCGGGGAGCTGTTTTTT	CASSLATGGGTGELFF
NA	NA	TRBV7-3	TRBJ2-7	TGTGCCAGCAGCTTAACTCCGACAAGGGGGGAGCAGTACTTC	CASSLTPTRGEQYF